This T cell receptor beta chain was observed in a study of early T cells in non-severe SARS-CoV-2 infection. About the research overall: From unsorted whole blood, bulk RNA was sequenced, and the chains remained unpaired.

In regard to this clonotype: Its antigen remains unknown.

Separate cDNA molecules each had unique molecular identifiers attached to them. Via MiXCR, TCRdb re-called the 5' RACE reads, giving one row per CDR3 protein. The data contain 74,000 or so distinct CDR3 sequences, 9.5% to 15% of them seen just once; the ten biggest clones take up less than 1.5%. Whole-study findings and limits: Comparison of clonotypes with VDJdb favored anti-spike CD8 responses while missing private and CD4 specificities.

The sequenced material came from whole blood. This clonotype was obtained from an adult who was a healthcare worker with PCR-confirmed SARS-CoV-2 infection or an uninfected control (not recorded which).

The CDR3: CASSLVGMRNYGYTF. CDR3 in DNA: TGTGCCAGCAGCTTAGTGGGCATGAGGAACTATGGCTACACCTTC. The chain joins TRBV7-9 to TRBJ1-2, with no clear D. This CDR3 is 15 amino acids long. V was shortened by 1 base and J by 2 bases, with 11 bases between the two germline ends. Germline CDR1 and CDR2: SEHNR and FQNEAQ (reference sequence).